The T cell receptor (beta chain) described here comes from a study of OX40 agonist ivuxolimab in advanced cancers. Study details: Patients enrolled in dose escalation were diagnosed with hepatocellular carcinoma, melanoma, renal cell or head and neck cancer. The eligibility criteria allowed prior anti-PD-1, anti-PD-L1 or anti-CTLA-4 therapy, and 40% had some.

Broader study findings: Mean expanded clone counts were higher in CD8+ than CD4+ T cells. CD4+ and CD8+ T cells in blood underwent clonal expansion by week 6 at 0.1 to 3.0 mg/kg.

In germline, CDR1 is SGHTA, CDR2 FQGNSA. The CDR3 covers 13 residues. Trimming at V came to 5 bases and at J to 4 bases, leaving 5 bases not matched to a gene. As to this clone: As yet, its antigen is unknown.

The protocol was immunoSEQ multiplex PCR, while the TCRdb copy is restricted to in-frame clones and leaves out a portion. Seen here are approximately 70,000 clones, about 82% observed once, and the top ten hold 6.9%. This receptor was taken from an adult with an advanced solid tumor such as melanoma, head and neck, liver or kidney cancer. The gene calls are TRBV7-2 and TRBJ2-7; 7 nucleotides agree with TRBD1. The sequences come from CD4+ or CD8+ T cells sorted from blood, collected in a trial of the OX40 agonist ivuxolimab. CDR3 amino acids: CASSGTGVYEQYF. The CDR3 region has the DNA TGTGCCAGCAGCGGAACAGGGGTGTACGAGCAGTACTTC.